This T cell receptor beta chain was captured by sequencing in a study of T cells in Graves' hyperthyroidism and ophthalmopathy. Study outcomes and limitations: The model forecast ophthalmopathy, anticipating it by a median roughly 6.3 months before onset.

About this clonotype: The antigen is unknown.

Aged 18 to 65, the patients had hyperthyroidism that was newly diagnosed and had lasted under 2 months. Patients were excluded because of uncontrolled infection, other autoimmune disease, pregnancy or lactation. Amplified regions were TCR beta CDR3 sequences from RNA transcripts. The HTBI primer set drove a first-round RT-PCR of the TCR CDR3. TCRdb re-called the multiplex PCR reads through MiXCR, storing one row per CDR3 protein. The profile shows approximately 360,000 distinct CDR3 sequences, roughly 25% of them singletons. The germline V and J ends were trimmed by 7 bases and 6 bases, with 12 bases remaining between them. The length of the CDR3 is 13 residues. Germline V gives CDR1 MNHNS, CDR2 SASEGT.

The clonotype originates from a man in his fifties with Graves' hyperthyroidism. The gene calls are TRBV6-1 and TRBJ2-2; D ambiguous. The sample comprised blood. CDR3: CASNPTGPGELFF. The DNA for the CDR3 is TGTGCCAGCAACCCGACGGGCCCCGGGGAGCTGTTTTTT.